This T cell receptor (beta chain) came from a study of beta chain features in type 1 diabetes. Study context: Cell yields, gender and age were comparable in patients and healthy donors. Findings and limits, study-wide: In comparison with healthy donors, patients had naive, central memory and Treg TCRB repertoires that appeared more similar. VDJ junctions from type 1 diabetes patients carried fewer insertions and larger deletions. Shortening that was moderate but significant affected the TCRB CDR3s of Type 1 diabetes patients in all four CD4+ subsets.

The J segment lost 5 bases and the V segment lost 8 bases, leaving 6 bases of the junction unmatched. The CDR3 covers 12 residues. Germline V gives CDR1 SQVTM, CDR2 ANQGSEA. Isolated RNA was reverse transcribed in full, so expressed TCRB transcripts were sequenced. Roughly 3.7 million reads, on average, came from each naive, central memory and regulatory T cell sample. Produced via immunoSEQ multiplex PCR; TCRdb's table is partial and in-frame only. Counted here are some 160,000 clones, around 9% occurring once; the ten biggest clones make up under 0.85%. Remarks on this clone: Its antigen is currently unknown.

The rearrangement links TRBV29-1 to TRBJ2-5; 9 positions agree with TRBD1. The TCR originated in a woman in her twenties or thirties with type 1 diabetes. The sample taken for sequencing was central memory CD4+ T cells from blood. This CDR3 reads CSCTGGVETQYF. The CDR3 DNA is TGCAGCTGTACAGGGGGCGTGGAGACCCAGTACTTC.